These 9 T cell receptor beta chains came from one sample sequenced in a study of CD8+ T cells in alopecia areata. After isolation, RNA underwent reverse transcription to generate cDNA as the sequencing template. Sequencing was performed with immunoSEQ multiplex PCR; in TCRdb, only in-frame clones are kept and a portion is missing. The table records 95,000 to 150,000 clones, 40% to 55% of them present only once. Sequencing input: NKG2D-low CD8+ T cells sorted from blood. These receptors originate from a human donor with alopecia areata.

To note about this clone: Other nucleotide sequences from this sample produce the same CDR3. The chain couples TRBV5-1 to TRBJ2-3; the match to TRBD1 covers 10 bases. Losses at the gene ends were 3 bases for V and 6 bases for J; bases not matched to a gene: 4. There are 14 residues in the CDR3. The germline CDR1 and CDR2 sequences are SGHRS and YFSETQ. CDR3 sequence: CASSSGTGADTQYF. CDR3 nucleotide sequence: TGCGCCAGCAGCTCCGGGACAGGGGCCGATACGCAGTATTTT.

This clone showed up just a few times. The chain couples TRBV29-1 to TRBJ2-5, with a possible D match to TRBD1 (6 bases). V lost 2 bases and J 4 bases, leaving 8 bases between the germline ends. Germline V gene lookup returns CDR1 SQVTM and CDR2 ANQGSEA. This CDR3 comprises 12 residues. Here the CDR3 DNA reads TGCAGCGTTGAACAGGGGAGAGAGACCCAGTACTTC. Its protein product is CSVEQGRETQYF.

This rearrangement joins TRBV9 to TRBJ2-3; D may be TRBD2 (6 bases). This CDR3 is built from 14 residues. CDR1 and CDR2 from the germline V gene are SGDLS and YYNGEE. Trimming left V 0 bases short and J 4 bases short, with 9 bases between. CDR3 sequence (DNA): TGTGCCAGCAGCGTAGCCGGGAGTGCAGATACGCAGTATTTT. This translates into CASSVAGSADTQYF.

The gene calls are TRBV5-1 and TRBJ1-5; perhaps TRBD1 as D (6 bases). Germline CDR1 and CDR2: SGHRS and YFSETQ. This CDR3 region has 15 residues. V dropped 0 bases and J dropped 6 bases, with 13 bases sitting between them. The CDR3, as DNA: TGCGCCAGCAGCTTGGGGACAGATTCTAGTCAGCCCCAGCATTTT. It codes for CASSLGTDSSQPQHF. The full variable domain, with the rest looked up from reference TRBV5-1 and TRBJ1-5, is KAGVTQTPRYLIKTRGQQVTLSCSPISGHRSVSWYQQTPGQGLQFLFEYFSETQRNKGNFPGRFSGRQFSNSRSEMNVSTLELGDSALYLCASSLGTDSSQPQHFGDGTRLSIL.

CDR3 in amino acids: CASSPGLASTQYF. The CDR3 DNA follows: TGCGCCAGCAGCCCCGGACTAGCCTCGACGCAGTATTTT. This chain links TRBV4-1 with TRBJ2-3, with TRBD2 matching over 8 bases. There are 13 residues in the CDR3. After removal of 4 bases from V and 9 bases from J, the junction contained 6 bases not matched to a gene. Germline CDR1 reads MGHRA; CDR2 reads YSYEKL.

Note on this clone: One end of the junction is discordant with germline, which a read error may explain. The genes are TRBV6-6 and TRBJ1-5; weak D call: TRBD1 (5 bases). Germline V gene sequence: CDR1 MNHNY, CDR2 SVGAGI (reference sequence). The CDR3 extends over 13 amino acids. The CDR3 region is CASSSPVGAPQDF. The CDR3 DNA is TGTGCCAGCAGCAGTCCGGTTGGGGCCCCTCAGGATTTT.

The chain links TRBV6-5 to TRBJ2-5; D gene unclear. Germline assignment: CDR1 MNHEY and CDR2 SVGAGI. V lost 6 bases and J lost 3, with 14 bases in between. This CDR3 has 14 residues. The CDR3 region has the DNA TGTGCCAGCAGCGACTCATCGCAGAAAGAGACCCAGTACTTC. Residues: CASSDSSQKETQYF.

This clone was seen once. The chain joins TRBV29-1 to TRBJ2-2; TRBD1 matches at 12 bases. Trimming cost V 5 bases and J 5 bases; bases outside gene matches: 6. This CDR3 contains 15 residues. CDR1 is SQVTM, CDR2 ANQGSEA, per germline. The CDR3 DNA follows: TGCAGCGTTCTAGGGACAGGGGGCAGGACCGGGGAGCTGTTTTTT. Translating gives CSVLGTGGRTGELFF.

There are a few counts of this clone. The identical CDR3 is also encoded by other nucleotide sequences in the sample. CDR3 loop: CAWSGDSQETQYF. The CDR3 nucleotides are TGTGCCTGGTCTGGGGACAGTCAAGAGACCCAGTACTTC. J is TRBJ2-5 and V is TRBV30; 7 bases are a match to TRBD1. The CDR3 consists of 13 residues. Germline assignment: CDR1 GTSNPN and CDR2 SVGIG (reference sequence). The trim removed 5 bases at V and 2 bases at J, leaving 5 bases unmatched.